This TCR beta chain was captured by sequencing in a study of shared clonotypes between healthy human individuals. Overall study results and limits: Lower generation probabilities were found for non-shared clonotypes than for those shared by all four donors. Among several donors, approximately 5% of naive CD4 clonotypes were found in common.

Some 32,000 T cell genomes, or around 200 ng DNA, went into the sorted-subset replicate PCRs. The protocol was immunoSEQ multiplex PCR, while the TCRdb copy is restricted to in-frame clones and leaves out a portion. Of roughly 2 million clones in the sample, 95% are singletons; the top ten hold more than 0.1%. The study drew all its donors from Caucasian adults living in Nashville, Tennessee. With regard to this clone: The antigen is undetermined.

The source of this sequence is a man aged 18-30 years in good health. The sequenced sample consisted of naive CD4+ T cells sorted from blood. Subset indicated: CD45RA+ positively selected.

In DNA form, the CDR3 reads TGCGCCAGCAGCCAAGAGAGACTAGCGGGGAGGGAGACCCAGTACTTC. This sequence encodes CASSQERLAGRETQYF. The rearrangement links TRBV4-1 to TRBJ2-5; TRBD2 aligns across 11 bases. Germline V CDR1 and CDR2: MGHRA, YSYEKL. The CDR3 length is 16 residues. V was clipped by 0 bases and J by 5 bases; unmatched bases: 5.